Below, one T cell receptor (beta chain) is given with its context. Some clones are missing from TCRdb's copy, which holds only in-frame ones; the method was immunoSEQ multiplex PCR. The table lists some 87,000 clones, 95% to 98% of them singletons. This entry comes from a study of technical replicates of blood from a handful of donors. Germline CDR1 is SGDLS and CDR2 is YYNGEE. Trimming took off 0 bases at V and 3 bases at J, with 13 bases between the two ends. This CDR3 is built from 15 residues. This clonotype was obtained from a human donor in good health. The chain couples TRBV9 to TRBJ2-7, with D perhaps matching TRBD2 (6 bases). The sequenced sample was T cells isolated from PBMCs. The CDR3 bases are TGTGCCAGCAGCGTAGGCGGGACCCTTTACTACGAGCAGTACTTC. Translation gives CASSVGGTLYYEQYF. The full variable domain, with the rest looked up from reference TRBV9 and TRBJ2-7, is DSGVTQTPKHLITATGQRVTLRCSPRSGDLSVYWYQQSLDQGLQFLIQYYNGEERAKGNILERFSAQQFPDLHSELNLSSLELGDSALYFCASSVGGTLYYEQYFGPGTRLTVT.